Sequencing of this TCR beta chain was carried out in a study of shared clonotypes between healthy human individuals. Broader study findings: Among donors, the sharing of clonotypes was expected to be influenced by sequencing depth. Roughly 5% of naive CD4 clonotypes were shared across four donors. Tissues were not sampled, only blood, and their repertoires likely differ.

At deep level, the assay was performed. Sequencing used immunoSEQ multiplex PCR; TCRdb keeps in-frame clones, though not all of them. This table holds 1.5 million to 2.5 million clones, about 95% found once. CD45RO negativity and positive selection for CCR7 defined naive CD8 cells, a population that excluded terminally differentiated effector memory CD45RA+ cells. Germline CDR1 and CDR2: SGHDT and YYEEEE. The CDR3 has 16 residues. The junction had 7 bases not matched to a gene; V was cut back by 4 bases and J by 2 bases. Regarding this clone: What it binds is not known.

The receptor was isolated from a man aged 18 to 35 in good health. The chain uses TRBV5-6 and TRBJ2-7, with 12 bases aligning to TRBD2. The sample was naive CD8+ T cells sorted from blood. CDR3 in DNA: TGTGCCAGCAGCCAAGCTAGCGGGAGGGCCACCTACGAGCAGTACTTC. Its protein product is CASSQASGRATYEQYF.